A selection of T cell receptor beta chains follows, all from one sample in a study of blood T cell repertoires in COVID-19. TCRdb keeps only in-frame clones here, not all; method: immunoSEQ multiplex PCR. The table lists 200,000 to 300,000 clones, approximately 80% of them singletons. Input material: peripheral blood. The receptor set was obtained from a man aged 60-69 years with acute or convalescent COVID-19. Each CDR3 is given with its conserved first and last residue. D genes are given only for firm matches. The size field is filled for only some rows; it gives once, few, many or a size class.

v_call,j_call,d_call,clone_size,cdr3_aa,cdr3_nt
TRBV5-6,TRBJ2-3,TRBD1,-,CASSLDRGQRDTQYF,TGTGCCAGCAGCCTGGACAGGGGGCAGAGAGATACGCAGTATTTT
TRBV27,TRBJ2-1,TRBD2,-,CASSYITSGGAGKEQFF,TGTGCCAGCAGTTACATTACTAGCGGGGGGGCCGGCAAAGAGCAGTTCTTC
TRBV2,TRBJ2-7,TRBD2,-,CASRGPTSVVQYF,TGTGCCAGCAGGGGACCTACTAGCGTGGTGCAGTACTTC
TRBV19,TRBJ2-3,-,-,CASTLRGSTDTQYF,TGTGCCAGTACCCTTCGAGGGAGCACAGATACGCAGTATTTT
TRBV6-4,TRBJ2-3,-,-,CASRGSAASTDTQYF,TGTGCCAGCAGGGGTTCTGCGGCTAGCACAGATACGCAGTATTTT
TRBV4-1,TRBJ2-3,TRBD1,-,CASSQQGASTDTQYF,TGCGCCAGCAGCCAACAGGGGGCTAGCACAGATACGCAGTATTTT
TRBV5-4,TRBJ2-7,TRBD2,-,CASSATSGTSYEQYF,TGTGCCAGCAGCGCAACTAGCGGAACTTCCTACGAGCAGTACTTC
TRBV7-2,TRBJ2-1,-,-,CASSSLQYSYNEQFF,TGTGCCAGCAGCTCATTACAGTACTCCTACAATGAGCAGTTCTTC
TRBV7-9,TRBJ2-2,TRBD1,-,CASSHPGTGVTGELFF,TGTGCCAGCAGTCATCCCGGGACAGGAGTAACCGGGGAGCTGTTTTTT
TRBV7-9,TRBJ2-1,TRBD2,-,CASRPPGLAGNEQFF,TGTGCCAGCAGACCACCGGGACTAGCGGGCAATGAGCAGTTCTTC
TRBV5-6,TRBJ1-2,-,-,CASSPRGYGYTF,TGTGCCAGCAGCCCGAGGGGGTATGGCTACACCTTC
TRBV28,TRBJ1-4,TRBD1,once,CASRPRGRLREKLFF,TGTGCCAGCAGACCCAGGGGGCGCCTACGTGAAAAACTGTTTTTT
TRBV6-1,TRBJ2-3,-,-,CASSEALAPDTQYF,TGTGCCAGCAGTGAAGCGCTAGCGCCAGATACGCAGTATTTT
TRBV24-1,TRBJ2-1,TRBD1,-,CATSGRTGGNEQFF,TGTGCCACCAGTGGGAGGACAGGGGGCAATGAGCAGTTCTTC
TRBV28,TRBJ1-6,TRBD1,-,CASSRGQGANNSPLHF,TGTGCCAGCAGCCGAGGACAGGGGGCGAATAATTCACCCCTCCACTTT
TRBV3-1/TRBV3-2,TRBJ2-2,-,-,CASSHSGENTGELFF,TGTGCCAGCAGCCATAGCGGCGAGAACACCGGGGAGCTGTTTTTT
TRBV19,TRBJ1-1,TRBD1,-,CATGDRGNTEAFF,TGTGCCACCGGGGACAGGGGAAACACTGAAGCTTTCTTT
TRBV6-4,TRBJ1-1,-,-,CASSEGWGGYRQDTEAFF,TGTGCCAGCAGTGAGGGTTGGGGGGGCTATCGTCAGGACACTGAAGCTTTCTTT
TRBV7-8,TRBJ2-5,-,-,CASSLEELDFRAQYF,TGTGCCAGCAGCTTAGAAGAGCTGGACTTTAGGGCCCAGTACTTC
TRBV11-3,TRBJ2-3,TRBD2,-,CASSLEVGTSGRDITDTQYF,TGTGCCAGCAGCTTAGAGGTGGGGACTAGCGGGAGGGATATCACAGATACGCAGTATTTT
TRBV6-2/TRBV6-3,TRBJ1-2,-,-,CASSRRGDDYGYTF,TGTGCCAGCAGTCGCCGGGGGGACGACTATGGCTACACCTTC
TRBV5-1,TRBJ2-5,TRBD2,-,CASSLTSGGQETQYF,TGCGCCAGCAGCTTGACTTCGGGGGGGCAAGAGACCCAGTACTTC
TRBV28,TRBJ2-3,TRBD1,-,CASSTPQGAADTQYF,TGTGCCAGCAGCACCCCCCAGGGGGCGGCAGATACGCAGTATTTT
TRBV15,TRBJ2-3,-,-,CATSRDPPGAPTDTQYF,TGTGCCACCAGCAGAGACCCCCCGGGAGCCCCCACAGATACGCAGTATTTT
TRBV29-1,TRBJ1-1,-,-,CSSAGERGEAFF,TGCAGCTCCGCGGGGGAGAGAGGGGAAGCTTTCTTT
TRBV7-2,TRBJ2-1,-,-,CASSLVEGVLYEQFF,TGTGCCAGCAGCTTAGTAGAGGGGGTCCTGTATGAGCAGTTCTTC
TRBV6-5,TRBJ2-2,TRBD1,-,CASSYGTGGAAGELFF,TGTGCCAGCAGTTACGGGACAGGGGGCGCGGCCGGGGAGCTGTTTTTT